The rows below give T cell receptor beta chains drawn from one sample of a study of OX40 agonist ivuxolimab in advanced cancers. Only in-frame clones appear in the TCRdb table, and some are missing; sequencing was by immunoSEQ multiplex PCR. The sample contains 53,000 or so clones, 65% to 85% of which appear only once. The sequencing used CD4+ or CD8+ T cells sorted from blood, collected in a trial of the OX40 agonist ivuxolimab. The receptors come from an adult with an advanced solid tumor such as melanoma, head and neck, liver or kidney cancer. The CDR3 runs from the conserved cysteine through the conserved F or W. Fields, in order: V gene, CDR3 protein.

v_gene: TRBV9; CDR3aa: CASSVSGLVTEAFF
v_gene: TRBV28; CDR3aa: CASSPRDGYTEAFF
v_gene: TRBV4-2; CDR3aa: CASSQDHSGAGSTDTQYF
v_gene: TRBV27; CDR3aa: CVSGVRGNQPQHF
v_gene: TRBV7-2; CDR3aa: CASSLEVGLINIQYF
v_gene: TRBV28; CDR3aa: CASSPPRGLAWGYTF
v_gene: TRBV11-2; CDR3aa: CASSPVVQKLNEKLFF
v_gene: TRBV6-6; CDR3aa: CASSYQGKETQYF
v_gene: TRBV6-6; CDR3aa: CASSVRSF
v_gene: TRBV7-9; CDR3aa: CASSEDREQFF
v_gene: TRBV5-4; CDR3aa: CASSWGARDTQYF
v_gene: TRBV5-8; CDR3aa: CASSLQGENSPLHF
v_gene: TRBV5-4; CDR3aa: CASSQLPGETQYF
v_gene: TRBV7-6; CDR3aa: CASSFGGETQYF
v_gene: TRBV30; CDR3aa: CAWTGSGNTIYF
v_gene: TRBV9; CDR3aa: CASSVGQATNTGELFF
v_gene: TRBV6-5; CDR3aa: CASSYSASNEQFF
v_gene: TRBV18; CDR3aa: CASSPLGIPSTDTQYF